The present T cell receptor (beta chain) was sequenced within a study of response to subunit inactivated influenza vaccine. Study results and caveats: Authors suggested few new T cells are recruited by each seasonal influenza vaccination.

This CDR3 is 14 amino acids long. In germline, CDR1 is MNHEY, CDR2 SVGEGT. Germline trimming cut 2 bases from V and 3 bases from J; bases unmatched to any gene: 2. This clonotype was observed at least ten times. The antigen remains undetermined. TCRdb re-derived calls from the RT-PCR reads in MiXCR, one entry per CDR3 protein. The table lists around 540,000 distinct CDR3 sequences, 12% of them singletons. This specimen consisted of PBMCs from blood, obtained on the day of vaccination. This clonotype originated in a man aged 50 to 59 who received an inactivated influenza vaccine. The genes are TRBV6-2 or TRBV6-3 and TRBJ2-3; 7 bases line up with TRBD2. CDR3 region: CASSYGTITDTQYF. The CDR3 DNA reads as TGTGCCAGCAGTTACGGGACTATAACAGATACGCAGTATTTT.